The next 6 T cell receptor beta chains were all read from a single sample in a study of control samples from healthy donors and cancer patients. Using immunoSEQ multiplex PCR, the repertoire was profiled, and TCRdb retains in-frame clones only, with some absent. The sample includes about 34,000 clones, 86% of them seen just once. The sequenced sample was PBMCs. Receptors were obtained from a woman in her thirties or forties with lung cancer.

The V gene is TRBV3-1 (or the pseudogene TRBV3-2), the J gene TRBJ1-2; D possibly corresponds to TRBD1 (5 bases). This CDR3 has 13 amino acids. The V gene's germline CDR1 is LGHDT and CDR2 YNNKEL (reference sequence). V lost 6 bases to trimming and J lost 8 bases, with 16 bases between them. The CDR3, as DNA: TGTGCCAGCAGGTCCCAGGGAGGTGAGGGCTACACCTTC. As protein: CASRSQGGEGYTF.

The V call is TRBV3-1 (or the pseudogene TRBV3-2), the J call TRBJ2-3; TRBD2 aligns across 9 bases. The junction had 14 bases not matched to a gene; V was cut back by 4 bases and J by 6 bases. Germline CDR1 reads LGHDT; CDR2 reads YNNKEL (reference sequence). The CDR3 runs 17 residues. The CDR3: CASSRQRGDLGYDTQYF. The CDR3 nucleotides read TGTGCCAGCAGCCGCCAGCGGGGGGACTTAGGGTATGATACGCAGTATTTT.

This clone occurred once. This chain links TRBV28 with TRBJ2-7, with D possibly matching TRBD2 (5 bases). The germline V gene has CDR1 MDHEN and CDR2 SYDVKM. Trimming shortened V by 5 bases and J by 0 bases, and 8 bases separated the two germline ends. The CDR3 has 13 residues. CDR3 coding DNA: TGTGCCAGCAGTCGGGGAATCTCCTACGAGCAGTACTTC. Its protein product is CASSRGISYEQYF.

The genes are TRBV5-6 and TRBJ1-2; 11 nucleotides line up with TRBD1. Germline-derived CDR1 and CDR2 are SGHDT and YYEEEE. Germline trimming cut 3 bases from V and 2 bases from J; bases unmatched to any gene: 3. The CDR3 has 15 amino acids. This CDR3 reads CASSSRDRGNYGYTF. The DNA of the CDR3 is TGTGCCAGCAGCTCTCGGGACAGGGGGAACTATGGCTACACCTTC.

The chain is built from TRBV5-8 and TRBJ2-3, with unresolved D. Trimming cost V 1 base and J 2 bases, with 8 bases left between them. This CDR3 contains 14 residues. Germline CDR1 SGHTS, CDR2 YDEGEE. CDR3 sequence: CASSLSGATDTQYF. CDR3 nucleotides: TGTGCCAGCAGCTTGTCTGGAGCCACAGATACGCAGTATTTT.

In its sample, this clone was seen once. The chain combines TRBV5-1 with TRBJ2-7, with D possibly being TRBD2 (6 bases). The CDR3 is 14 amino acids. The V gene lost 1 base and the J gene lost 0 bases, with 8 bases spanning the gap. The germline CDR1 and CDR2 sequences are SGHRS and YFSETQ. Here the CDR3 reads CASSLSEGSYEQYF. CDR3 bases: TGCGCCAGCAGCTTGTCGGAGGGCTCCTACGAGCAGTACTTC.